These 19 T cell receptor beta chains share one sample of origin, sequenced in a study of beta chain features in type 1 diabetes. The isolated RNA, all of it, was reverse transcribed, so expressed TCRB transcripts were what got sequenced. TCRdb keeps only in-frame clones here, not all; method: immunoSEQ multiplex PCR. Of roughly 450,000 clones in the sample, about an eighth are singletons; the top ten hold around 0.05%. Source material: naive CD4+ T cells from blood. The receptors come from a woman between 18 and 29 years old in good health.

This clone was counted between two and nine times. This chain uses TRBV7-2 with TRBJ2-7; D is perhaps TRBD1 or TRBD2 (5 bases each). The CDR3 has 13 amino acids. Trimming left V 1 base short and J 6 bases short, with 10 bases between. Germline V lookup: CDR1 SGHTA, CDR2 FQGNSA. The CDR3 DNA reads TGTGCCAGCAGCTTAGTTTGGGACGGCGAGCAGTACTTC. Protein product: CASSLVWDGEQYF.

This clone was observed a few times. The chain uses TRBV7-2 and TRBJ2-7, with D perhaps TRBD1 (6 bases). The germline V gene encodes CDR1 SGHTA and CDR2 FQGNSA. This CDR3 is 15 amino acids long. Trimming pared 2 bases from V and 7 bases from J, leaving 18 bases between. The CDR3 protein is CASSLQGLWSEEQYV. The CDR3, as DNA: TGTGCCAGCAGCTTACAGGGGCTTTGGAGCGAAGAGCAGTACGTC.

The chain couples TRBV7-3 to TRBJ1-1, with a weak D call TRBD1 (5 bases). CDR3 length equals 15 residues. The V gene's germline CDR1 is SGHTA and CDR2 FQGTGA. V was trimmed by 4 bases and J by 1 base, leaving 13 bases between them. CDR3 in amino acids: CASSSMAGRNTEAFF. The CDR3 nucleotides are TGTGCCAGCAGCTCCATGGCAGGGAGGAACACTGAAGCTTTCTTT. Using reference TRBV7-3 and TRBJ1-1 for the parts outside the CDR3, the full variable domain is GAGVSQTPSNKVTEKGKYVELRCDPISGHTALYWYRQSLGQGPEFLIYFQGTGAADDSGLPNDRFFAVRPEGSVSTLKIQRTERGDSAVYLCASSSMAGRNTEAFFGQGTRLTVV.

The chain uses TRBV5-1 and TRBJ2-3, with 12 nucleotides matching TRBD2. V was pared by 2 bases and J by 6 bases, with 4 bases of the junction left unmatched. CDR3 length: 15 residues. The germline V gene has CDR1 SGHRS and CDR2 YFSETQ. The DNA of the CDR3 is TGCGCCAGCAGCTTACTAGCGGGGGGTTCGGATACGCAGTATTTT. Residues: CASSLLAGGSDTQYF.

The rearrangement joins TRBV9 to TRBJ1-1; unclear D gene. CDR1 SGDLS and CDR2 YYNGEE come from the germline V gene. The CDR3 extends over 11 amino acids. V was trimmed by 6 bases and J by 2 bases, leaving 5 bases between them. CDR3 loop: CASKGNTEAFF. The DNA of the CDR3 is TGTGCCAGCAAGGGCAACACTGAAGCTTTCTTT.

The chain combines TRBV4-1 with TRBJ2-3; 10 bases match TRBD1. The J segment lost 5 bases and the V segment lost 1 base, leaving 9 bases of the junction unmatched. This CDR3 is 17 amino acids long. The germline CDR1 and CDR2 sequences are MGHRA and YSYEKL. The CDR3 nucleotides read TGCGCCAGCAGCCAAGCCCGACAGGGGGCCCGTAAAGATACGCAGTATTTT. This encodes CASSQARQGARKDTQYF.

This clone was found a few times. The CDR3 coding sequence is TGCAGCGTTGGAGTCAGGGGACCGTCCGGTGAGCAGTTCTTC. Translation: CSVGVRGPSGEQFF. V and J are TRBV29-1 and TRBJ2-1; weak D call: TRBD1 (6 bases). Germline assignment: CDR1 SQVTM and CDR2 ANQGSEA. Trimming stripped 4 bases from V and 9 bases from J, with 19 bases between. CDR3 size: 14 residues.

The chain couples TRBV4-2 to TRBJ2-1; D is undetermined. The CDR3 length is 14 residues. Trimming cost V 0 bases and J 1 base, with 4 bases left between them. Germline assignment: CDR1 LGHNA and CDR2 YNFKEQ. CDR3 residues: CASSQDPSYNEQFF. CDR3 DNA sequence: TGTGCCAGCAGCCAAGACCCTTCCTACAATGAGCAGTTCTTC.

This clone appeared a few times. V gene TRBV7-2 combines with J gene TRBJ2-7; no clear D. V lost 1 base and J lost 0, with 10 bases in between. Germline V gene sequence: CDR1 SGHTA, CDR2 FQGNSA. The CDR3 spans 15 residues. CDR3 DNA: TGTGCCAGCAGCTTAGTGTTCCCGAGCTCCTACGAGCAGTACGTC. Protein product: CASSLVFPSSYEQYV.

Note on this clone: The sample has other DNA sequences that encode this CDR3 too. This chain connects TRBV29-1 to TRBJ2-3; D is perhaps TRBD1 (6 bases). V was pared by 6 bases and J by 1 base, with 11 bases between. CDR1 is SQVTM, CDR2 ANQGSEA, per germline. The CDR3 is made up of 13 amino acids. This CDR3 reads CSVLQGGTDTQYF. For the CDR3, the DNA is TGCAGCGTGCTACAGGGTGGCACAGATACGCAGTATTTT.

The chain has TRBV18 and TRBJ2-7; TRBD2 agrees at 10 bases. J was trimmed by 9 bases and V by 3 bases; bases with no gene match: 8. Germline V CDR1 and CDR2: KGHSH, LQKENI. The CDR3 has 14 residues. CDR3 DNA sequence: TGTGCCAGCTCACCGGTCAGCGGGAGGGCCGGGCAGTACTTC. This encodes CASSPVSGRAGQYF.

This clone was detected a few times. This chain links TRBV7-8 with TRBJ2-2; 8 positions match TRBD1. From germline, CDR1 is SGHVS and CDR2 FQNEAQ. This CDR3 is 16 amino acids long. J was trimmed by 0 bases and V by 8 bases; bases with no gene match: 8. The CDR3 reads CASWERTGSNTGELFF. As DNA, the CDR3 is TGTGCCAGCTGGGAACGGACAGGGTCGAACACCGGGGAGCTGTTTTTT.

This clone was detected only a few times. This sequence joins TRBV7-9 and TRBJ2-6; D not certain. CDR1 SEHNR and CDR2 FQNEAQ come from the germline V gene (reference sequence). There are 14 residues in the CDR3. V was cut by 5 bases and J by 8 bases, with 13 bases left in between. CDR3 amino acids: CASSLIGVTNVLTF. DNA for the CDR3: TGTGCCAGCAGCCTGATAGGAGTGACCAACGTCCTGACTTTC.

The rearrangement links TRBV7-9 to TRBJ1-1, with D tentatively TRBD1 (5 bases). Germline V gene lookup returns CDR1 SEHNR and CDR2 FQNEAQ (reference sequence). Trimming took off 4 bases at V and 1 base at J, with 10 bases between the two ends. This CDR3 region has 14 residues. For the CDR3, the DNA is TGTGCCAGCAGCTCGGGGACCTCGAACACTGAAGCTTTCTTT. Translating it yields CASSSGTSNTEAFF.

In this sample, this clone turned up a few times. The chain uses TRBV4-1 and TRBJ2-1, with D perhaps TRBD2 (6 bases). V dropped 4 bases and J dropped 2 bases, with 15 bases sitting between them. Germline-derived CDR1 and CDR2 are MGHRA and YSYEKL. This CDR3 contains 16 residues. In nucleotides, the CDR3 is TGCGCCAGCAGCCGCCGGGATAGCGGCACCTACAATGAGCAGTTCTTC. Translation: CASSRRDSGTYNEQFF.

CDR3 bases: TGTGCCAGCCTTGACAGCTCCAATCAGCCCCAGCATTTT. It is translated as CASLDSSNQPQHF. The rearrangement links TRBV28 to TRBJ1-5, with D possibly being TRBD1 (5 bases). The CDR3 is 13 amino acids. Trimming removed 8 bases at V and 3 bases at J, with 11 bases between. The germline V gene has CDR1 MDHEN and CDR2 SYDVKM.

This clone has only a few counts. The rearrangement uses TRBV7-3 and TRBJ2-3, with D possibly matching TRBD2 (5 bases). CDR1 is SGHTA, CDR2 FQGTGA, per germline. The CDR3 is made up of 11 amino acids. The V and J ends lost 10 bases and 5 bases respectively, with 10 bases between them. As DNA, the CDR3 is TGTGCCACCTCCGAGGGAGATACGCAGTATTTT. It is translated as CATSEGDTQYF.

CDR3 protein: CASRVFPAEGYRATQYF. The CDR3 bases are TGTGCCAGCAGAGTTTTCCCCGCGGAGGGGTACAGAGCTACGCAGTATTTT. The rearrangement joins TRBV27 to TRBJ2-3, with D perhaps matching TRBD2 (6 bases). Germline V gene sequence: CDR1 MNHEY, CDR2 SMNVEV (reference sequence). CDR3 size: 17 residues. V was clipped by 6 bases and J by 8 bases, with 27 bases between them.

V usage is TRBV7-6 and J usage is TRBJ2-1; 8 nucleotides align to TRBD1. J was trimmed by 3 bases and V by 3 bases; bases with no gene match: 1. Germline V gene data show CDR1 as SGHVS and CDR2 as FNYEAQ. The CDR3 consists of 14 residues. CDR3 in DNA: TGTGCCAGCAGCTTGGACAGGGACTACAATGAGCAGTTCTTC. Translating it yields CASSLDRDYNEQFF.